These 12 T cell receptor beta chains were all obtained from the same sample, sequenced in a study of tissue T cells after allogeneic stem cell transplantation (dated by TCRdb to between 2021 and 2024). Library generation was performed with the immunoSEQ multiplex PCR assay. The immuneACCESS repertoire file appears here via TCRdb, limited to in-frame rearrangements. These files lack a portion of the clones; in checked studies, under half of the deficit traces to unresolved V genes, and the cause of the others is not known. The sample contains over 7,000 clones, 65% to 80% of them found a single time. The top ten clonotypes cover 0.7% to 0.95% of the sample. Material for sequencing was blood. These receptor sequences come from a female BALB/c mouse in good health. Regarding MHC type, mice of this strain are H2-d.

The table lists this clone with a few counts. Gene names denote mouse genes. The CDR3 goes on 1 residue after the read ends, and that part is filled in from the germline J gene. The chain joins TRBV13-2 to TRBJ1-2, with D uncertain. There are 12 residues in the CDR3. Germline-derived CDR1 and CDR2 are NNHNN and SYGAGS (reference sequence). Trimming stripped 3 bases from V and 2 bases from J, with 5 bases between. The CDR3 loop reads CASGAHNSDYTF. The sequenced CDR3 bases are TGTGCCAGCGGTGCGCATAACTCCGACTACACC.

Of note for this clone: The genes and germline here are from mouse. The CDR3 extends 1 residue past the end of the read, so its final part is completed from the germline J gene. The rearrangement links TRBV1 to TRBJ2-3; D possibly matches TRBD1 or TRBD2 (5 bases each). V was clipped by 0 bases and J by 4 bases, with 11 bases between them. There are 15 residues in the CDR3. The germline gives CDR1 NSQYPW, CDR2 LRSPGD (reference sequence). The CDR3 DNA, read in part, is TGCACCTGCAGTGCAGATATGTGGGGCTCAGAAACGCTGTAT. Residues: CTCSADMWGSETLY. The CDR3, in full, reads CTCSADMWGSETLYF.

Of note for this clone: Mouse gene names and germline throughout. The CDR3 DNA, read in part, is TGTGCCAGCAGGGACATCTATGAACAGTAC. Its translation is CASRDIYEQY. The CDR3 in full is CASRDIYEQYF. The V call is TRBV19, the J call TRBJ2-7, with D possibly being TRBD1 (5 bases). The CDR3 end is not reached by the read, which stops 1 residue before it; the germline J gene fills it in. Trimming cost V 5 bases and J 3 bases, with 6 bases left between them. Germline assignment: CDR1 FNHDT and CDR2 SITEND (reference sequence). This CDR3 contains 11 residues.

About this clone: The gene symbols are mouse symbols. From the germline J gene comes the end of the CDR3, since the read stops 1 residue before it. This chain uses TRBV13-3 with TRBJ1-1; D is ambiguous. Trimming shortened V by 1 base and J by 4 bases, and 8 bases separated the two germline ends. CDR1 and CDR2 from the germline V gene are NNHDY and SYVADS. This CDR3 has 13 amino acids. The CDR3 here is CASSDQASTEVFF. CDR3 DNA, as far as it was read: TGTGCCAGCAGTGATCAGGCTAGCACAGAAGTCTTC.

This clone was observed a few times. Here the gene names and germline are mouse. CDR3 residues: CASRDRINQDTQYF. Partial CDR3 DNA: TGTGCCAGCAGGGACCGAATTAACCAAGACACCCAGTAC. The chain recombines TRBV19 with TRBJ2-5; D is unresolved. The observed sequence ends 1 residue before the CDR3 terminus, with the missing tail filled in from the germline J gene. V lost 5 bases and J 0 bases, leaving 10 bases between the germline ends. CDR1 and CDR2 from the germline V gene are FNHDT and SITEND (reference sequence). The CDR3 is 14 residues long. Combining the CDR3 with reference TRBV19 and TRBJ2-5 gives the whole variable domain GGIITQTPKFLIGQEGQKLTLKCQQNFNHDTMYWYRQDSGKGLRLIYYSITENDLQKGDLSEGYDASREKKSSFSLTVTSAQKNEMAVFLCASRDRINQDTQYFGPGTRLLVL.

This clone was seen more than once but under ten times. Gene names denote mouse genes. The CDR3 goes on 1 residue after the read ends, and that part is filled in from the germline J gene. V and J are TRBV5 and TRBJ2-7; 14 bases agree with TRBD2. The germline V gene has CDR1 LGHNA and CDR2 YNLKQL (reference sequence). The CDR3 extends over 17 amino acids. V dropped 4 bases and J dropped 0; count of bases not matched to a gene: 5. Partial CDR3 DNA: TGTGCCAGCAGCCTCGGGACTGGGGGGGCGAGCTCCTATGAACAGTAC. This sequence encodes CASSLGTGGASSYEQY. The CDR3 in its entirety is CASSLGTGGASSYEQYF.

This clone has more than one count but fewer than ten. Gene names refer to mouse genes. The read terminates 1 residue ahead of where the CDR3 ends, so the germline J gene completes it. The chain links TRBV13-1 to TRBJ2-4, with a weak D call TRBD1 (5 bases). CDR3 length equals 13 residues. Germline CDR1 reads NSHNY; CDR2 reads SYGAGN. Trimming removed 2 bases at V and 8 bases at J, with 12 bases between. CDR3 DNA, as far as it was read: TGTGCCAGCAGTGAGGGCAGGGAGGGCACCTTGTAC. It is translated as CASSEGREGTLY. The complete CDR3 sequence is CASSEGREGTLYF.

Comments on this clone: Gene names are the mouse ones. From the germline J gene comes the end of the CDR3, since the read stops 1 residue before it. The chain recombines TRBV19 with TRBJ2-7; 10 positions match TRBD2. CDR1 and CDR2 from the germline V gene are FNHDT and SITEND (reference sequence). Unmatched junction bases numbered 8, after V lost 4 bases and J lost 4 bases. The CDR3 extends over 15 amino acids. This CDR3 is CASSPPGLGSYEQYF. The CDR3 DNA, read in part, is TGTGCCAGCAGTCCGCCGGGACTGGGGTCTTATGAACAGTAC. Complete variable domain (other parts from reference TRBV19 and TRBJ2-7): GGIITQTPKFLIGQEGQKLTLKCQQNFNHDTMYWYRQDSGKGLRLIYYSITENDLQKGDLSEGYDASREKKSSFSLTVTSAQKNEMAVFLCASSPPGLGSYEQYFGPGTRLTVL.

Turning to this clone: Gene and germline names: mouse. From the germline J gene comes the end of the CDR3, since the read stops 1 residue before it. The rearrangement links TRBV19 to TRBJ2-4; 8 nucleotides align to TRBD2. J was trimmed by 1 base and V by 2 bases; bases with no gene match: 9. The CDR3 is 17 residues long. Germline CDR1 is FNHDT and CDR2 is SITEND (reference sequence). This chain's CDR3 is CASSIAGGRGGQNTLYF. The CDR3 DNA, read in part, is TGTGCCAGCAGTATTGCTGGGGGGAGAGGGGGTCAAAACACCTTGTAC.

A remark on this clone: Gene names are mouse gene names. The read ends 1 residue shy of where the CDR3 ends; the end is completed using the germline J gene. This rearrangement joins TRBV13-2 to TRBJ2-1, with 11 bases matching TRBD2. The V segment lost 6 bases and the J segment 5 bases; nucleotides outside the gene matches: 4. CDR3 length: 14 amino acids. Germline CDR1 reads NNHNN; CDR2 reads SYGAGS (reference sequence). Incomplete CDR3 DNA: TGTGCCAGCGCCCCACTGGGGGGGCATGCTGAGCAGTTC. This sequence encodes CASAPLGGHAEQF. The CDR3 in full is CASAPLGGHAEQFF.

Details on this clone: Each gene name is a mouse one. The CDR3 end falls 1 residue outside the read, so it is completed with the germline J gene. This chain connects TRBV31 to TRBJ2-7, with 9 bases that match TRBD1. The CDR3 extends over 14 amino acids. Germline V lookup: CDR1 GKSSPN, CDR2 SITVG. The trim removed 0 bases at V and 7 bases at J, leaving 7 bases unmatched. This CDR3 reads CAWSLGTGKGEQYF. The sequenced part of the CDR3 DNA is TGTGCCTGGAGTCTCGGGACAGGGAAGGGGGAACAGTAC.

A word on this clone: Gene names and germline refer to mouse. CDR3 bases read: TGTGCCAGCAGTGAGGGACAGGGCCGGGAAAGATTATTT. Translation: CASSEGQGRERLF. The CDR3 in full is CASSEGQGRERLFF. The genes are TRBV13-3 and TRBJ1-4, with 9 positions matching TRBD1. Read data end 1 residue before the CDR3 end; the end is taken from the germline J gene. Germline V gives CDR1 NNHDY, CDR2 SYVADS. CDR3 length equals 14 residues. V shed 2 bases and J 8 bases; nucleotides not matched to a gene: 4.